This entry describes one T cell receptor beta chain. Antigen specificity is unknown. This sample was included in a study of blood T cells in healthy people across ages. Study conclusions and caveats: Naive CD4+ cell counts and diversity both ran higher in long-lived than in aged donors. Donor CMV status, an unknown factor, possibly confounded changes in expanded clonotypes.

Isolating PBMCs gave at least 6 million of these cells per sample. PCR was performed a second time for roughly 7 to 12 cycles using a sample-barcoded 5' primer and a J-beta primer mix. TCRdb re-called the 5' RACE reads with MiXCR, one entry per CDR3 protein. This sample has approximately 1,100,000 distinct CDR3 sequences; 40% to 50% occur once, and the top ten carry approximately 20%. Germline V gives CDR1 SGHTA, CDR2 FQGNSA. Trimming stripped 2 bases from V and 7 bases from J, with 13 bases between. CDR3 length: 14 residues. The specimen was blood. The V and J genes are TRBV7-2 and TRBJ2-3; maybe TRBD2 (5 bases). This receptor was identified in a woman in her fifties or sixties in good health. CDR3 DNA: TGTGCCAGCAGCTTACGTCTAGAGCGGAATACGCAGTATTTT. This sequence encodes CASSLRLERNTQYF.